This TCR beta chain is drawn from a study of identical twins. The germline V gene has CDR1 SGHRS and CDR2 YFSETQ. This CDR3 is 16 amino acids long. V was cut by 4 bases and J by 2 bases, with 19 bases left in between. TCRdb itself ran the 5' RACE reads through MiXCR, one entry per CDR3 protein. Of about 890,000 distinct CDR3 sequences listed, around an eighth are singletons. Study results and limitations: Low generation probability was overrepresented in out-of-frame alpha sequences shared by twins.

Comments on this clonotype: Its specificity is not known.

Another study also made use of these data, one on yellow fever vaccine responses in identical twins.

The material sequenced was PBMCs. V gene TRBV5-1 combines with J gene TRBJ2-7; D is perhaps TRBD2 (5 bases). This receptor was taken from a young woman in good health. Here the CDR3 reads CASSPGLLSQAYEQYF. CDR3 bases: TGCGCCAGCAGCCCCGGACTCCTTAGTCAAGCCTACGAGCAGTACTTC.